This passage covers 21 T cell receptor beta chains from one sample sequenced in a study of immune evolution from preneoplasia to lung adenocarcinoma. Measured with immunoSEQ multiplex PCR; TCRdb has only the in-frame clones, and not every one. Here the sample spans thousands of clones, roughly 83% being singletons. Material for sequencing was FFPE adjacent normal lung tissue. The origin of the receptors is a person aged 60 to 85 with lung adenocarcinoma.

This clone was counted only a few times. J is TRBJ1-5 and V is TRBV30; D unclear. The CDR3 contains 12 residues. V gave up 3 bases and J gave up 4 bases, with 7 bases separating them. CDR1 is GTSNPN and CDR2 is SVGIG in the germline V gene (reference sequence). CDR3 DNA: TGTGCCTGGAGCGACGTAAATCAGCCCCAGCATTTT. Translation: CAWSDVNQPQHF.

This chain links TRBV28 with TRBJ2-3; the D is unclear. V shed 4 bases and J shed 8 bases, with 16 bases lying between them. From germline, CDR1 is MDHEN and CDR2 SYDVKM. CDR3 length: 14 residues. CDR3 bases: TGTGCCAGCAGTTCGAAAGGGATAACGGCTACGCAGTATTTT. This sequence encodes CASSSKGITATQYF. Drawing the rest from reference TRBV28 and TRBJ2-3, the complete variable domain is DVKVTQSSRYLVKRTGEKVFLECVQDMDHENMFWYRQDPGLGLRLIYFSYDVKMKEKGDIPEGYSVSREKKERFSLILESASTNQTSMYLCASSSKGITATQYFGPGTRLTVL.

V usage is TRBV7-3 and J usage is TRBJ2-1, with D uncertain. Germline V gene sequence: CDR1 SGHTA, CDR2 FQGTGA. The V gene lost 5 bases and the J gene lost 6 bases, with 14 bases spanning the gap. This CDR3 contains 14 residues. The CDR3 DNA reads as TGTGCCAGCAGCCCCTCCGGGTTAGCCAATGAGCAGTTCTTC. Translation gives CASSPSGLANEQFF.

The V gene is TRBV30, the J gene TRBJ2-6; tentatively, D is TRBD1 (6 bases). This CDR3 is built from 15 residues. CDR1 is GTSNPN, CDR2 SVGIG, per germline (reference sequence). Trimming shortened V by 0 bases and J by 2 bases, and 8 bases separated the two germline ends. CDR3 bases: TGTGCCTGGAGTGTTGGGACAACTGGGGCCAACGTCCTGACTTTC. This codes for CAWSVGTTGANVLTF.

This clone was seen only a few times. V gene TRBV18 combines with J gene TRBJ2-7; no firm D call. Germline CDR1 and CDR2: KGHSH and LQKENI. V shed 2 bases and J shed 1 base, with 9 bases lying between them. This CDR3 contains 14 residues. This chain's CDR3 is CASSPSTQSYEQYF. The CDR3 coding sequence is TGTGCCAGCTCACCATCCACACAATCCTACGAGCAGTACTTC.

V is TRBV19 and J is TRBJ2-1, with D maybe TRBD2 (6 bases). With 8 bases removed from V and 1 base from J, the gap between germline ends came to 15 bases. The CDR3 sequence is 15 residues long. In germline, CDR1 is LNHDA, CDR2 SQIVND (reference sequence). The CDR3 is CASASEGQSYNEQFF. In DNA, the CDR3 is TGTGCCAGTGCTTCGGAGGGCCAATCCTACAATGAGCAGTTCTTC.

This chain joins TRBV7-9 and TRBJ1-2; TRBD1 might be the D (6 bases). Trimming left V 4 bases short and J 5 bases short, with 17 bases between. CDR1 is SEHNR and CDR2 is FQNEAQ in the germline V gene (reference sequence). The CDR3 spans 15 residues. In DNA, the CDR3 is TGTGCCAGCAGCTCCCGGACAGCGGGATTGTATGGCTACACCTTC. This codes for CASSSRTAGLYGYTF.

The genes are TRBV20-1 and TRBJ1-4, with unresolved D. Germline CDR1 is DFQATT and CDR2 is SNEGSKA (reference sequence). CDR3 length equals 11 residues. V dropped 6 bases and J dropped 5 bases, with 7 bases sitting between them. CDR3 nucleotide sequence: TGCAGTGCGTGGAGGAATGAAAAACTGTTTTTT. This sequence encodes CSAWRNEKLFF.

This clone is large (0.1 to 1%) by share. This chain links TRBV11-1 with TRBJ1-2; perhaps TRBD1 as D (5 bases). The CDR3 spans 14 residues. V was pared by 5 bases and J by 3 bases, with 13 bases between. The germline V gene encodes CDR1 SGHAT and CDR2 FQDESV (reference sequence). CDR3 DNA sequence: TGTGCCAGCAGCCATTCGCCGACAGACTATGGCTACACCTTC. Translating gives CASSHSPTDYGYTF.

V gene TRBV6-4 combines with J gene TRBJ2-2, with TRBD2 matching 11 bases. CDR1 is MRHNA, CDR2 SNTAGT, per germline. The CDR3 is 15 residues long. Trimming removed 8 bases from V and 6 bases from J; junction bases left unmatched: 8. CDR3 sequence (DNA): TGTGCCAGCTCGGATAGCGGGAGGGCCGCCGGGGAGCTGTTTTTT. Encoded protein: CASSDSGRAAGELFF.

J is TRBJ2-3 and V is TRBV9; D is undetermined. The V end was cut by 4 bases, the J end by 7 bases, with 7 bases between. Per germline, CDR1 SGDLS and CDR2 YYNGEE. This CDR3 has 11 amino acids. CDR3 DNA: TGTGCCAGCAGCCGTAGAAATACGCAGTATTTT. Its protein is CASSRRNTQYF.

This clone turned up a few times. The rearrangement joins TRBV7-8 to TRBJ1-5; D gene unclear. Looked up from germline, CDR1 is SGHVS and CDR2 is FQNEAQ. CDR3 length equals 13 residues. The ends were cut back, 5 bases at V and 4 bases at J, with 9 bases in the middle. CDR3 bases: TGTGCCAGCAGCGTAAACCTGAATCAGCCCCAGCATTTT. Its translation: CASSVNLNQPQHF.

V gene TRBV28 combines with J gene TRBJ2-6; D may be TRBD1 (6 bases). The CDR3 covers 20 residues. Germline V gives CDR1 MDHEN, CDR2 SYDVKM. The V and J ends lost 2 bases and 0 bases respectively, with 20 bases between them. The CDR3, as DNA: TGTGCCAGCAGTTTACCCACCCTACAGGGTGGGAGCTCTGGGGCCAACGTCCTGACTTTC. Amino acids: CASSLPTLQGGSSGANVLTF.

CDR3 amino acids: CASRGRGTGGLHGYTF. CDR3 sequence (DNA): TGTGCCAGCAGGGGAAGGGGGACAGGGGGACTCCATGGCTACACCTTC. The chain uses TRBV28 and TRBJ1-2; 11 nucleotides match TRBD1. Germline V gives CDR1 MDHEN, CDR2 SYDVKM. With 6 bases clipped from V and 6 bases from J, the junction kept 12 bases outside the gene matches. The CDR3 sequence is 16 residues long.

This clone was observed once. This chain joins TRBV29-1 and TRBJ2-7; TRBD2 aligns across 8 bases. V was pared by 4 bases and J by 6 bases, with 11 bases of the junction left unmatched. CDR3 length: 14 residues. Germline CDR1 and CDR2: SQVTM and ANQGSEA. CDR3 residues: CSVALSGSFSEQYF. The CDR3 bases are TGCAGCGTTGCCCTCAGCGGGAGTTTCTCCGAGCAGTACTTC.

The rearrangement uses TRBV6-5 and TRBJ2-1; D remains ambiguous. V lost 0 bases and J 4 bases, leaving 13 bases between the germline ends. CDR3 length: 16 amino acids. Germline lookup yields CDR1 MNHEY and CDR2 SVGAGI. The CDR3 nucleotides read TGTGCCAGCAGTTACTCGGGCACGAAATTATACAATGAGCAGTTCTTC. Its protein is CASSYSGTKLYNEQFF.

The CDR3 nucleotides read TGTGCCAGCAGTTTTCTGGGCCAGAGAAAGGACCCAGATACGCAGTATTTT. It encodes CASSFLGQRKDPDTQYF. The genes are TRBV27 and TRBJ2-3; D gene ambiguous. The V end lost 3 bases, the J end lost 4 bases, and 20 bases lay between the germline ends. CDR1 and CDR2 (germline): MNHEY, SMNVEV (reference sequence). The CDR3 covers 17 residues.

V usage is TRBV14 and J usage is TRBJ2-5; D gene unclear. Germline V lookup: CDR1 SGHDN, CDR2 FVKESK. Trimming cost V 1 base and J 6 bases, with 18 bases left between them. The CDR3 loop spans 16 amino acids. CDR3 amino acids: CASSQGLKGGLKTQYF. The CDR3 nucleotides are TGTGCCAGCAGCCAAGGGTTGAAGGGCGGTTTGAAGACCCAGTACTTC.

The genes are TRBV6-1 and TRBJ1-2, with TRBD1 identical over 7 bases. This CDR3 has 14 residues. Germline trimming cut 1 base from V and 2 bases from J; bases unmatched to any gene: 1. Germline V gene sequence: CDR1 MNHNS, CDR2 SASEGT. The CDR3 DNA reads TGTGCCAGCAGTGAAGGGACAGGCAACTATGGCTACACCTTC. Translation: CASSEGTGNYGYTF.

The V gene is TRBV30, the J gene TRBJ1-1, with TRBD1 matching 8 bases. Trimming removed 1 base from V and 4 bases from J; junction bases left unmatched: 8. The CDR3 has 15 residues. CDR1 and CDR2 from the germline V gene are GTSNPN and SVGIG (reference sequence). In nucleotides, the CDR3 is TGTGCCTGGAGTGCCGGCAGGGGGCACGGCACTGAAGCTTTCTTT. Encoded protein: CAWSAGRGHGTEAFF.

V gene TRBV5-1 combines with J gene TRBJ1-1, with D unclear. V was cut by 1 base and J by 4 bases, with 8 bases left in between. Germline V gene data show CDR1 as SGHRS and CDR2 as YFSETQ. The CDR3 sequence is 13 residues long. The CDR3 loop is CASSLRWGTEAFF. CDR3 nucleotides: TGCGCCAGCAGCTTGCGTTGGGGCACTGAAGCTTTCTTT.